This is a list of T cell receptor beta chains from one sample in a study of CD8+ T cells in alopecia areata. Assay used: immunoSEQ multiplex PCR; TCRdb lists only in-frame clones, some missing. Here the sample spans around 180,000 clones, roughly 60% being singletons. Material: CD4+ T cells sorted from blood, obtained at week 24, from a patient treated with tofacitinib. The origin of the receptors is a human donor with alopecia areata. Both conserved end residues are trimmed from each CDR3. The order of the fields is D gene, V gene, CDR3 protein. The D gene is left open where the match is weak.

TRBD1 | TRBV5-4 | ASSLGQAQMNTEAF
NA | TRBV2 | ASSEGSPLH
NA | TRBV7-9 | ASSLSQFTEAF
NA | TRBV5-6 | ASSLRRVRLNEQF
TRBD1 | TRBV10-3 | AIRDRGLVNTEAF
TRBD1 | TRBV25-1 | ASSEIGDSVF
TRBD1 | TRBV30 | AWSGQGRQPQH
NA | TRBV7-2 | ASSLEGLGYGYT
NA | TRBV5-4 | ASSFDRIQNTEAF
NA | TRBV30 | AWAYSNQPQH
NA | TRBV2 | ATHVNTEAF
NA | TRBV30 | AWSLGPYGYT
NA | TRBV9 | ASSTSPRSRSQTQY
NA | TRBV15 | ATSFRGGNYEQY
NA | TRBV7-2 | ASTPTVYGYT
TRBD2 | TRBV29-1 | SVQRGDGDTQY
NA | TRBV5-8 | ASSRGAGHEGSPLH
NA | TRBV25-1 | ASSVKANTEAF
NA | TRBV5-6 | ASSQNTGELF
TRBD1 | TRBV5-1 | ASSLVDRITEAF
NA | TRBV7-2 | ASSLVRGQKETQY
NA | TRBV29-1 | SVKMGPEAF
NA | TRBV25-1 | ASSVPGTETQY
NA | TRBV29-1 | SVRTGANVLT
NA | TRBV5-1 | ASSLVGGGTDTQY
NA | TRBV7-2 | ASSLVGRTDTQY
NA | TRBV2 | ASMEFGQLNTEAF
NA | TRBV14 | ASSQRPTGTDTQY
NA | TRBV9 | ASSVAEGLPPTDTQY
NA | TRBV30 | AWSGTRGNSPLH
NA | TRBV2 | ASARDTNQPQH
NA | TRBV14 | ASSHIVGAGELF
TRBD2 | TRBV10-3 | AIWEPGLAANEQF
TRBD1 | TRBV7-2 | ASSPGTGRRGANVLT
TRBD1 | TRBV6-6 | ASRPPGQGDTGELF
NA | TRBV15 | ATSRVTGGAYEQY
TRBD1 | TRBV6-5 | ASRDRGPRETQY
NA | TRBV11-2 | ASSWSGSYEQY
TRBD1 | TRBV27 | ASSLSGGVSTDTQY
NA | TRBV15 | ATSRARGAVGTQY
NA | TRBV19 | ASTANGGPPYEQY
NA | TRBV29-1 | SGTDSSYEQY
TRBD2 | TRBV6-6 | ASSYGGEETQY
NA | TRBV30 | AWSSLRGVDNSPLH
NA | TRBV4-1 | ASSHVLGHSGANVLT
TRBD1 | TRBV2 | ASSGTAYEQY
NA | TRBV25-1 | ASSETLLRSNTEAF
NA | TRBV9 | ASSRTGNQPQH
NA | TRBV15 | ATSSERSTDTQY
TRBD1 | TRBV25-1 | ASVGQDNTDTQY
TRBD1 | TRBV11-2 | ASSPTDRPIL
NA | TRBV5-6 | ASSLLGGAGYT
NA | TRBV5-4 | ASNSARGANVLT